Sequencing of this T cell receptor beta chain was carried out in a study of cytomegalovirus exposure and HLA in healthy donors. Study context: Prior work identified more than 90 million unique TCR beta sequences in 150 million to 200 million T cells.

In the PCR, 60 Vbeta and 13 Jbeta primers were used. Libraries were prepared by immunoSEQ multiplex PCR; TCRdb keeps only in-frame clonotypes and omits some of them. The table lists about 120,000 clones, about 80% of them singletons, with roughly 3% in the top ten. The origin of this receptor is a male donor in good health and CMV-seronegative. The specimen sequenced was PBMCs.

The CDR3 DNA sequence: TGTGCCAGCAGCGAGGGACAGGGGGCGAAGCTCTACGAGCAGTACTTC. This gives the protein CASSEGQGAKLYEQYF. This rearrangement joins TRBV9 to TRBJ2-7; 12 nucleotides align to TRBD1. Germline CDR1 is SGDLS and CDR2 is YYNGEE. The CDR3 sequence is 16 residues long. Losses at the gene ends were 3 bases for V and 3 bases for J; bases not matched to a gene: 7.